This T cell receptor (beta chain) emerged from a study of blood T cell repertoires in COVID-19 (dated by TCRdb to 2019 to 2021). For the wider study: Collaborator samples came from the United States, Italy and Spain and covered acute and convalescent phases of COVID-19. The prospective study material was composed of cDNA or gDNA derived from T cells, B-cell-depleted T cells, or PBMCs. The dataset comprised deeply sampled blood TCRbeta repertoires from subjects exposed to, actively infected with, or recovered from COVID-19. The repertoires were made available in a free public database intended to serve as a resource for research on the immune response to SARS-CoV-2. The samples were drawn from two sources: the first 160 participants of the ongoing ImmuneRACE study, and 1,254 subjects contributed by 6 global collaborators. The sample metadata nearly always contained a de-identified subject ID, COVID-19 status, age in years and sex. Where available, HLA class I and class II types were obtained from metadata supplied by the sample provider rather than from assay-based typing.

Whole blood was collected in K2EDTA tubes by collaborating institutions according to the institutions' own protocols. For TCRbeta analysis, collaborators shipped samples as frozen whole blood, isolated PBMCs, or DNA extracted from either of those sample types. TCRbeta CDR3 regions were amplified from genomic DNA using the immunoSEQ Assay, a bias-controlled multiplex PCR. The study's own analysis went as follows. The number of nucleated cells in each sample was estimated by amplification of reference gene primers within the assay. To quantify the absolute abundance of each unique TCRbeta CDR3 rearrangement, sequence reads were collapsed and filtered. For each sample, productive Simpson clonality was calculated by taking the square root of Simpson's diversity index across productive rearrangements. TCRdb holds this immuneACCESS table with in-frame rearrangements only. Some clones are missing; in checked studies, unresolved V genes explain under half, and the rest has no known cause. V, J and clone size reflect that table, while D and trimming were determined from the DNA. This sample lists around 81,000 clones; roughly 87% were detected once. Of the sample, 6% to 8.5% falls within the top ten clones.

This clone was found once. Its antigen is still unknown. Per-base quality was not reported, and no clone a single base away is much larger than it. The sample has other DNA sequences that encode this CDR3 too. Taken from cysteine to phenylalanine, the CDR3 has 13 residues. The entry retains the CDR3 DNA only, 39 bases that are in frame from base 1. Trimmed from V: 5 bases; trimmed from J: 4 bases; junction bases lacking a gene match: 1. In the germline V gene, CDR1 corresponds to SGHTA and CDR2 to FQGNSA. Broad study findings and their caveats: The quantity of clinical and demographic metadata differed by source and by participant and was supplied without curation.

The clonotype was recovered from a man aged 70-80 years with acute or convalescent COVID-19. The sequenced sample was peripheral blood. This sequence uses TRBV7-2 and TRBJ2-7; TRBD2 lines up with 11 middle nucleotides. This receptor carries the CDR3 CASSTSGSYEQYF. Read as DNA, the sequence is TGTGCCAGCAGCACTAGCGGGAGTTACGAGCAGTACTTC.